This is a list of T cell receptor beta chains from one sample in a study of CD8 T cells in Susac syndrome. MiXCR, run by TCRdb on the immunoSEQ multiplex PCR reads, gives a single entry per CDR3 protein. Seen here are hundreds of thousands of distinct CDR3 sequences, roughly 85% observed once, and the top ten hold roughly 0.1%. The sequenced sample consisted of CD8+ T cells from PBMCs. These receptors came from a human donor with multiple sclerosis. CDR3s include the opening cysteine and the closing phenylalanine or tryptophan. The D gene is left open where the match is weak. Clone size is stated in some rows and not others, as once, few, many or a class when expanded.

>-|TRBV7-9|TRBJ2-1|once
TGTGCCAGCAGCTCCAGCGGTTTGGGGAATGAGCAGTTCTTC
CASSSSGLGNEQFF
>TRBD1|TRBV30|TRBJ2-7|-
TGTGCCTGTTCACTCCCGGGACAGGGGACCTACGAGCAGTACTTC
CACSLPGQGTYEQYF
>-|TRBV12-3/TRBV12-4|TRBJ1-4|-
TGTGCCAGCAGTCAGAATAATGAAAAACTGTTTTTT
CASSQNNEKLFF
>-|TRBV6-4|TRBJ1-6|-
TGTGCCAGCAAGCCGGCGAGGGAGTCGAATTCACCCCTCCACTTT
CASKPARESNSPLHF
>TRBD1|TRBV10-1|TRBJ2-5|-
TGCGCCAGCAGTCCCCGACAGGGGCTCGATCAAGAGACCCAGTACTTC
CASSPRQGLDQETQYF
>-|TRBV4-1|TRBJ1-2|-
TGCGCCAGCAGCCAAGATTCCAGCCCACCTTTGGGCTATGGCTACACCTTC
CASSQDSSPPLGYGYTF
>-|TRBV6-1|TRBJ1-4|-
TGTGCCAGCAGTGAACCCCCCTGGACAGTCGTCAATGAAAAACTGTTTTTT
CASSEPPWTVVNEKLFF
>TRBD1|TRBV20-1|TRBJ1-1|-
TGCAGTGCTATGGGGCAGGGGGACAAACCCGTAATGAACACTGAGGCTTTCTTT
CSAMGQGDKPVMNTEAFF
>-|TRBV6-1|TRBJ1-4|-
TGTGCCAGCACTCTGACGACGGGGAGTAATGAAAAACTGTTTTTT
CASTLTTGSNEKLFF
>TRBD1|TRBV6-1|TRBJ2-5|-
TGTGCCAGCAGTGACCCGGACAGGGGCGCGGAGACCCAGTACTTC
CASSDPDRGAETQYF
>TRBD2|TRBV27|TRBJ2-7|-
TGTGCCAGCAGTTGGGGGGGTAACTACGAGCAGTACTTC
CASSWGGNYEQYF
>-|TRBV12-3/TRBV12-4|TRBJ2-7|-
TGTGCCAGCAGTTCAGCGTTTTACGAGCAGTACTTC
CASSSAFYEQYF